The entry below describes one T cell receptor (beta chain). This record belongs to a study of shared clonotypes between healthy human individuals. Germline V gives CDR1 SGHAT, CDR2 FQNNGV. V lost 6 bases and J lost 4; bases outside the gene matches: 9. CDR3 size: 15 residues. Libraries were prepared by immunoSEQ multiplex PCR; TCRdb keeps only in-frame clonotypes and omits some of them. The sample has some 2,500,000 clones; approximately 93% are singletons. The sample was naive CD4+ T cells from PBMCs. Subset meaning: CD45RA+ positively selected. The sequence was collected from a young man in good health. Some clones in this sample may be carry-over from other donors' samples. This chain links TRBV11-2 with TRBJ1-2; 9 positions agree with TRBD1. In DNA form, the CDR3 reads TGTGCCAGCAGGTCCAACAGGGGGCGCCGCTATGGCTACACCTTC. Protein product: CASRSNRGRRYGYTF. The whole variable domain, filled in from reference TRBV11-2 and TRBJ1-2, reads EAGVAQSPRYKIIEKRQSVAFWCNPISGHATLYWYQQILGQGPKLLIQFQNNGVVDDSQLPKDRFSAERLKGVDSTLKIQPAKLEDSAVYLCASRSNRGRRYGYTFGSGTRLTVV.